Sequencing of this T cell receptor beta chain was carried out in a study of T cell responses to AZD1222 COVID-19 vaccine. Profiled with immunoSEQ multiplex PCR; TCRdb holds only in-frame clones, not every one. The sample lists some 130,000 clones; 80% to 95% were seen once. The CDR3 runs 21 residues. Trimming took off 0 bases at V and 5 bases at J, with 29 bases between the two ends. Germline CDR1 reads LGHDT; CDR2 reads YNNKEL (reference sequence). This sequence joins TRBV3-1 (or the pseudogene TRBV3-2) and TRBJ2-1, with D unresolved. The clonotype was recovered from an adult who received the AZD1222 COVID-19 vaccine. The source was peripheral blood, collected 28 days after the second AZD1222 dose. CDR3 sequence reads: CASSQDVDRVAQLRSDNEQFF. CDR3 bases: TGTGCCAGCAGCCAAGATGTTGATAGGGTGGCGCAATTACGGTCCGACAATGAGCAGTTCTTC.